These T cell receptor beta chains were read from a single sample in a study of blood T cell repertoires in COVID-19. Sequencing used immunoSEQ multiplex PCR; TCRdb keeps in-frame clones, though not all of them. The sample carries a few hundred thousand clones, approximately 83% recorded once. Specimen: PBMCs or T cells enriched from blood (not recorded which). The receptors here all came from a woman between 50 and 59 years old who had recovered from COVID-19. CDR3s include the opening cysteine and the closing phenylalanine or tryptophan. The order of the fields is clone size, V gene, D gene, J gene, CDR3 protein, CDR3 DNA. A D gene is named only where the DNA matches it firmly. Clone size appears in some rows only: once, few, many, or a class for an expanded clone.

>NA|TRBV7-9|TRBD1|TRBJ1-5
CASSTGTGGLDSNQPQHF
TGTGCCAGCAGTACCGGGACAGGGGGCCTAGATAGCAATCAGCCCCAGCATTTT
>NA|TRBV11-2|TRBD2|TRBJ2-2
CASSSPGGGTGELFF
TGTGCCAGCAGCTCCCCGGGAGGTGGGACCGGGGAGCTGTTTTTT
>NA|TRBV25-1|NA|TRBJ1-1
CASSELSGRKAFF
TGTGCCAGCAGTGAATTGAGTGGCAGGAAAGCTTTCTTT
>once|TRBV5-8|NA|TRBJ2-1
CASSLGPYNEQFF
TGTGCCAGCAGCTTGGGGCCCTACAATGAGCAGTTCTTC
>once|TRBV2|NA|TRBJ2-7
CASSAYYEQYF
TGTGCCAGCAGTGCCTACTACGAGCAGTACTTC
>NA|TRBV7-9|NA|TRBJ1-1
CASSLGQGMNTEAFF
TGTGCCAGCAGCTTGGGTCAGGGAATGAACACTGAAGCTTTCTTT
>NA|TRBV5-1|NA|TRBJ2-3
CASSFGGPDTDTQYF
TGCGCCAGCAGCTTCGGCGGGCCAGACACAGATACGCAGTATTTT
>NA|TRBV28|NA|TRBJ2-4
CASSPSSLRKNIQYF
TGTGCCAGCAGCCCCTCTTCCCTGCGGAAAAACATTCAGTACTTC
>NA|TRBV5-1|NA|TRBJ1-2
CASSPDSSYGYTF
TGCGCCAGCAGCCCGGACAGTTCCTATGGCTACACCTTC
>few|TRBV11-3|NA|TRBJ2-5
CASSRSGPGRQETQYF
TGTGCCAGCAGCCGAAGCGGGCCGGGGAGGCAAGAGACCCAGTACTTC
>NA|TRBV9|TRBD1|TRBJ1-1
CASSGQGFTEAFF
TGTGCCAGCAGCGGACAGGGGTTCACTGAAGCTTTCTTT
>NA|TRBV11-1|TRBD2|TRBJ2-1
CASSLGAGAHEQFF
TGTGCCAGCAGCTTAGGTGCGGGAGCACATGAGCAGTTCTTC
>once|TRBV5-5|NA|TRBJ1-4
CASSPTGGLRSNEKLFF
TGTGCCAGCAGCCCCACCGGGGGGCTTCGCTCTAATGAAAAACTGTTTTTT
>NA|TRBV5-1|NA|TRBJ2-5
CASSLAPYIARAGETQYF
TGCGCCAGCAGCTTGGCGCCCTATATAGCCAGGGCGGGGGAGACCCAGTACTTC
>NA|TRBV12-5|NA|TRBJ1-6
CASGLSGYNSPLHF
TGTGCTAGTGGTTTGTCAGGGTATAATTCACCCCTCCACTTT
>NA|TRBV4-2|TRBD1|TRBJ2-7
CASSQADRGGYEQYF
TGTGCCAGCAGCCAAGCGGACAGGGGAGGGTACGAGCAGTACTTC
>NA|TRBV24-1|TRBD2|TRBJ2-5
CATSNGRLAEETQYF
TGTGCCACCAGTAACGGGAGACTAGCGGAAGAGACCCAGTACTTC
>NA|TRBV27|NA|TRBJ1-2
CASSREITGNYGYTF
TGTGCCAGCAGTCGCGAGATTACAGGGAACTATGGCTACACCTTC
>NA|TRBV27|TRBD1|TRBJ1-2
CASSPGGNGYTF
TGTGCCAGCAGTCCAGGGGGAAATGGCTACACCTTC
>NA|TRBV27|NA|TRBJ2-5
CASSSRLSRTQYF
TGTGCCAGCAGTTCCAGACTGAGTAGGACCCAGTACTTC
>NA|TRBV28|NA|TRBJ1-5
CASSFAGGSRGNQPQHF
TGTGCCAGCAGTTTTGCGGGGGGCTCTAGGGGCAATCAGCCCCAGCATTTT
>NA|TRBV14|NA|TRBJ1-5
CASSRGSGNQPQHF
TGTGCCAGCAGCCGAGGCAGCGGCAATCAGCCCCAGCATTTT
>NA|TRBV7-9|NA|TRBJ1-1
CASSPLVGSSNTEAFF
TGTGCCAGCAGCCCCCTCGTGGGGAGTTCTAACACTGAAGCTTTCTTT
>NA|TRBV19|TRBD2|TRBJ2-2
CASSIASGRSTGELFF
TGTGCCAGTAGTATAGCTAGCGGGAGGTCCACCGGGGAGCTGTTTTTT
>NA|TRBV7-8|TRBD1|TRBJ1-5
CASSLRTGRDRNQPQHF
TGTGCCAGCAGCTTGAGGACAGGGAGAGATCGCAATCAGCCCCAGCATTTT
>NA|TRBV2|NA|TRBJ1-1
CASRQNTEAFF
TGTGCCAGCAGACAGAACACTGAAGCTTTCTTT
>NA|TRBV28|NA|TRBJ2-1
CATTRYNEQFF
TGTGCCACTACCAGGTACAATGAGCAGTTCTTC
>NA|TRBV4-2|NA|TRBJ1-5
CASSQEGGASNQPQHF
TGTGCCAGCAGCCAAGAAGGAGGGGCGAGCAATCAGCCCCAGCATTTT
>NA|TRBV3-1/TRBV3-2|NA|TRBJ2-1
CASSQSASSYNEQFF
TGTGCCAGCAGCCAAAGCGCCAGCTCCTACAATGAGCAGTTCTTC
>NA|TRBV5-1|TRBD1|TRBJ2-5
CASSLGGTGNGGETQYF
TGCGCCAGCAGCTTGGGCGGGACAGGAAATGGGGGAGAGACCCAGTACTTC
>NA|TRBV12-3/TRBV12-4|TRBD1|TRBJ1-4
CASSSGQLGKLFF
TGTGCCAGCAGTTCGGGACAGCTCGGAAAACTGTTTTTT
>few|TRBV7-3|NA|TRBJ1-1
CASSLTWAAKAFF
TGTGCCAGCAGCTTAACGTGGGCAGCAAAAGCTTTCTTT
>NA|TRBV7-9|TRBD2|TRBJ2-1
CASSLARGANEQFF
TGTGCCAGCAGCTTAGCGCGGGGGGCGAATGAGCAGTTCTTC
>NA|TRBV28|NA|TRBJ2-7
CASSFRQPGMNEQYF
TGTGCCAGCAGTTTCCGACAACCCGGGATGAACGAGCAGTACTTC
>NA|TRBV12-3/TRBV12-4|TRBD2|TRBJ2-5
CASRAGGQNEYF
TGTGCCAGCAGGGCGGGGGGGCAGAACGAGTACTTC
>NA|TRBV7-3|NA|TRBJ2-1
CASSLWGTRGNEQFF
TGTGCCAGCAGCCTTTGGGGCACAAGAGGCAATGAGCAGTTCTTC
>NA|TRBV27|TRBD1|TRBJ1-2
CASTARGGQGLGGYTF
TGTGCCAGCACCGCGCGAGGTGGACAGGGATTAGGTGGCTACACCTTC
>NA|TRBV5-1|TRBD2|TRBJ2-7
CASSVGGLVFDEQYF
TGCGCCAGCAGCGTCGGGGGACTAGTATTTGACGAGCAGTACTTC
>NA|TRBV3-1/TRBV3-2|TRBD1|TRBJ1-2
CASSLGTGGNYGYTF
TGTGCCAGCAGCCTCGGGACAGGGGGTAACTATGGCTACACCTTC
>NA|TRBV18|TRBD1|TRBJ2-2
CASSPQRTGENTGELFF
TGTGCCAGCTCACCACAAAGGACAGGGGAGAACACCGGGGAGCTGTTTTTT
>once|TRBV19|NA|TRBJ2-5
CASRDIGGPVPQYF
TGTGCCAGTAGAGATATAGGCGGTCCGGTACCCCAGTACTTC
>NA|TRBV7-9|TRBD1|TRBJ1-4
CASSLGLRTTGDEKLFF
TGTGCCAGCAGCTTAGGCCTGAGGACGACAGGGGACGAAAAACTGTTTTTT
>NA|TRBV11-2|NA|TRBJ2-1
CASSSRQVNEQFF
TGTGCCAGCAGCTCTAGACAGGTCAATGAGCAGTTCTTC
>NA|TRBV3-1/TRBV3-2|NA|TRBJ2-2
CASSRTSPGELFF
TGTGCCAGCAGTCGTACTAGCCCCGGGGAGCTGTTTTTT
>NA|TRBV5-4|NA|TRBJ1-3
CASSLPSGATIYF
TGTGCCAGCAGCTTACCCTCAGGGGCTACCATATATTTT
>few|TRBV11-3|TRBD1|TRBJ2-1
CASSPGTGDSPSNEQFF
TGTGCCAGCAGCCCCGGGACAGGGGATAGCCCCTCCAATGAGCAGTTCTTC
>NA|TRBV5-1|TRBD2|TRBJ2-3
CASSPDLAGTTDTQYF
TGCGCCAGCAGCCCGGACCTAGCGGGAACCACAGATACGCAGTATTTT
>NA|TRBV28|TRBD1|TRBJ2-3
CASKPLSDRGPTDTQYF
TGTGCCAGCAAACCGCTCTCCGACAGGGGGCCCACAGATACGCAGTATTTT
>once|TRBV28|NA|TRBJ1-6
CASSLSPGTFNSPLHF
TGTGCCAGCAGTTTAAGCCCGGGGACATTCAATTCACCCCTCCACTTT
>NA|TRBV4-1|NA|TRBJ1-2
CASSQDESGRYGYTF
TGCGCCAGCAGCCAAGATGAATCAGGGCGCTATGGCTACACCTTC
>NA|TRBV24-1|NA|TRBJ2-3
CATSDFGLDTQYF
TGTGCCACCAGTGATTTTGGGCTCGATACGCAGTATTTT
>NA|TRBV28|NA|TRBJ2-1
CASSLEVLVPNEQFF
TGTGCCAGCAGTTTAGAGGTTTTGGTCCCAAATGAGCAGTTCTTC
>few|TRBV11-3|TRBD2|TRBJ2-2
CASSLEGGSPGELFF
TGTGCCAGCAGCTTAGAGGGCGGGAGTCCCGGGGAGCTGTTTTTT
>few|TRBV5-8|NA|TRBJ1-5
CASSLTYSNQPQHF
TGTGCCAGCAGCTTAACATATAGCAATCAGCCCCAGCATTTT
>NA|TRBV27|TRBD2|TRBJ2-7
CASSLRSGRSLSF
TGTGCCAGCAGTTTACGTAGCGGGAGGAGTTTGTCCTTC
>NA|TRBV28|TRBD1|TRBJ1-2
CASSSGQGTGYTF
TGTGCCAGCAGCTCAGGACAGGGGACGGGCTACACCTTC
>NA|TRBV11-2|TRBD2|TRBJ2-5
CASSLGSGRVQETQYF
TGTGCCAGCAGCTTGGGTAGCGGGAGGGTCCAAGAGACCCAGTACTTC